One sample yielded the 20 T cell receptor beta chains listed below, sequenced in a study of blood T cell repertoires in COVID-19. Clones were read by immunoSEQ multiplex PCR, and TCRdb kept only the in-frame ones, dropping some. The table has approximately 100,000 clones, roughly 80% seen once. Sequences were obtained from peripheral blood. These receptors all stem from a man between 65 and 80 years old with active or convalescent COVID-19.

The chain has TRBV4-1 and TRBJ1-4, with D tentatively TRBD1 (6 bases). The CDR3 loop spans 14 amino acids. V lost 2 bases and J 7 bases, leaving 11 bases between the germline ends. Looked up from germline, CDR1 is MGHRA and CDR2 is YSYEKL. The CDR3 protein is CASSQQGLVEKLFF. The CDR3 bases are TGCGCCAGCAGCCAACAGGGGCTTGTTGAAAAACTGTTTTTT.

J is TRBJ1-5 and V is TRBV7-9, with D tentatively TRBD1 (6 bases). Per the germline V gene, CDR1 is SEHNR and CDR2 is FQNEAQ (reference sequence). The CDR3 has 13 amino acids. V was trimmed by 6 bases and J by 8 bases, leaving 14 bases between them. CDR3 DNA sequence: TGTGCCAGCAGTCGTATAGGGGGAGAGCCCCAGCATTTT. It encodes CASSRIGGEPQHF.

This sequence joins TRBV5-1 and TRBJ1-4; D uncertain. Germline V CDR1 and CDR2: SGHRS, YFSETQ. The CDR3 spans 13 residues. V lost 4 bases and J 8 bases, leaving 12 bases between the germline ends. This CDR3 reads CASSAAAQEKLFF. The CDR3 DNA reads TGCGCCAGCAGCGCCGCGGCCCAGGAAAAACTGTTTTTT.

This clone was detected only a few times. The chain couples TRBV20-1 to TRBJ2-2; D gene uncertain. Germline-derived CDR1 and CDR2 are DFQATT and SNEGSKA (reference sequence). V was trimmed by 3 bases and J by 4 bases, leaving 3 bases between them. The CDR3 is 11 residues long. CDR3 coding DNA: TGCAGTGCTAGCCTCACCGGGGAGCTGTTTTTT. Translation: CSASLTGELFF.

This rearrangement joins TRBV9 to TRBJ1-6, with D unclear. The length of the CDR3 is 14 residues. V shed 0 bases and J shed 4 bases, with 5 bases lying between them. CDR1 is SGDLS and CDR2 is YYNGEE in the germline V gene. In DNA form, the CDR3 reads TGTGCCAGCAGCGTAGCCCTGTATAATTCACCCCTCCACTTT. Protein product: CASSVALYNSPLHF.

The chain combines TRBV30 with TRBJ1-4; D call uncertain. Germline CDR1 reads GTSNPN; CDR2 reads SVGIG (reference sequence). With 8 bases removed from V and 7 bases from J, the gap between germline ends came to 14 bases. The CDR3 has 12 amino acids. The CDR3 loop is CARLSDSEKLFF. As DNA, the CDR3 is TGTGCCCGACTTTCGGACTCTGAAAAACTGTTTTTT.

The chain combines TRBV5-1 with TRBJ2-7; D unresolved. Germline lookup yields CDR1 SGHRS and CDR2 YFSETQ. Trimming shortened V by 2 bases and J by 0 bases, and 6 bases separated the two germline ends. The CDR3 loop spans 13 amino acids. The CDR3: CASSFYSSYEQYF. For the CDR3, the DNA is TGCGCCAGCAGCTTTTATAGCTCCTACGAGCAGTACTTC.

This clone occurred a few times. The chain uses TRBV6-6 and TRBJ2-3; tentatively, D is TRBD2 (5 bases). Trimming left V 0 bases short and J 3 bases short, with 10 bases between. Germline V gene data show CDR1 as MNHNY and CDR2 as SVGAGI (reference sequence). The length of the CDR3 is 15 residues. The CDR3 bases are TGTGCCAGCAGTTACTCCCGGCTAGCAACAGATACGCAGTATTTT. The encoded protein is CASSYSRLATDTQYF.

The genes are TRBV6-1 and TRBJ1-2; 12 bases line up with TRBD1. Losses at the gene ends were 3 bases for V and 8 bases for J; bases not matched to a gene: 10. The V gene's germline CDR1 is MNHNS and CDR2 SASEGT. The CDR3 totals 16 residues. The DNA of the CDR3 is TGTGCCAGCAGTGATTTAGGGACAGGGGGCATGAGAGGCTACACCTTC. As protein: CASSDLGTGGMRGYTF.

This clone was recorded a few times. This chain connects TRBV10-2 to TRBJ2-2; 7 positions match TRBD1. Trimming removed 7 bases from V and 6 bases from J; junction bases left unmatched: 2. Germline V gene sequence: CDR1 WSHSY, CDR2 SAAADI. The CDR3 is 12 amino acids. For the CDR3, the DNA is TGCGCCAGCAATGACAGGGCCGGGGAGCTGTTTTTT. Protein product: CASNDRAGELFF.

Only one count was recorded for this clone. The V gene is TRBV6-1, the J gene TRBJ2-3; 11 positions match TRBD2. CDR3 length: 15 amino acids. V shed 6 bases, J shed 9 bases, and the junction held 11 bases outside the gene matches. Germline values: CDR1 MNHNS, CDR2 SASEGT. CDR3 sequence reads: CASRPPSGGRSTQYF. The CDR3 DNA is TGTGCCAGCAGGCCCCCTAGCGGGGGGAGGAGCACGCAGTATTTT.

This clone was found once. The chain couples TRBV19 to TRBJ2-1, with 10 bases aligning to TRBD2. The CDR3 length is 20 residues. The germline CDR1 and CDR2 sequences are LNHDA and SQIVND (reference sequence). V lost 5 bases to trimming and J lost 9 bases; unmatched junction nucleotides: 25. Written as DNA, the CDR3 is TGTGCCAGTAGTCTACGAGGACAGGGTTACGGGCTAGCGGGAGTTGGTGAGCAGTTCTTC. It encodes CASSLRGQGYGLAGVGEQFF. Combining the CDR3 with reference TRBV19 and TRBJ2-1 gives the whole variable domain DGGITQSPKYLFRKEGQNVTLSCEQNLNHDAMYWYRQDPGQGLRLIYYSQIVNDFQKGDIAEGYSVSREKKESFPLTVTSAQKNPTAFYLCASSLRGQGYGLAGVGEQFFGPGTRLTVL.

This rearrangement joins TRBV18 to TRBJ1-4; 7 nucleotides match TRBD1. Germline CDR1 reads KGHSH; CDR2 reads LQKENI. J gave up 5 bases and V 3 bases, and 3 bases lay outside the gene matches. The CDR3 contains 14 residues. CDR3 sequence reads: CASSPGQWNEKLFF. In DNA, the CDR3 is TGTGCCAGCTCACCGGGACAGTGGAATGAAAAACTGTTTTTT. The full variable domain, with the rest looked up from reference TRBV18 and TRBJ1-4, is NAGVMQNPRHLVRRRGQEARLRCSPMKGHSHVYWYRQLPEEGLKFMVYLQKENIIDESGMPKERFSAEFPKEGPSILRIQQVVRGDSAAYFCASSPGQWNEKLFFGSGTQLSVL.

The V call is TRBV9, the J call TRBJ1-1; no clear D. This CDR3 has 13 residues. V dropped 3 bases and J dropped 0 bases, with 6 bases sitting between them. Germline V gene data show CDR1 as SGDLS and CDR2 as YYNGEE. The CDR3 loop is CASSGQMNTEAFF. CDR3 nucleotides: TGTGCCAGCAGCGGGCAGATGAACACTGAAGCTTTCTTT. Complete variable domain (other parts from reference TRBV9 and TRBJ1-1): DSGVTQTPKHLITATGQRVTLRCSPRSGDLSVYWYQQSLDQGLQFLIQYYNGEERAKGNILERFSAQQFPDLHSELNLSSLELGDSALYFCASSGQMNTEAFFGQGTRLTVV.

V usage is TRBV27 and J usage is TRBJ1-2; weak D call: TRBD1 (6 bases). V lost 6 bases, J lost 6 bases, and 20 bases lay in between. The V gene's germline CDR1 is MNHEY and CDR2 SMNVEV (reference sequence). CDR3 length: 15 residues. In DNA form, the CDR3 reads TGTGCCAGCAGCCCGACGGCGGGGGGCGCAAATGGCTACACCTTC. Encoded protein: CASSPTAGGANGYTF.

The chain is built from TRBV27 and TRBJ2-1, with D possibly being TRBD2 (6 bases). V shed 5 bases and J shed 0 bases, with 11 bases lying between them. CDR1 and CDR2 from the germline V gene are MNHEY and SMNVEV (reference sequence). The CDR3 sequence is 15 residues long. CDR3 in DNA: TGTGCCAGCAGTATGGGGGGTAGCTCCTACAATGAGCAGTTCTTC. Encoded protein: CASSMGGSSYNEQFF.

CDR3 sequence: CASSSGTGGGQPQHF. The CDR3 DNA follows: TGTGCCAGCAGCTCCGGGACAGGGGGCGGTCAGCCCCAGCATTTT. The gene calls are TRBV6-2 or TRBV6-3 and TRBJ1-5; 12 bases are a match to TRBD1. Trimming at V came to 6 bases and at J to 6 bases, leaving 6 bases not matched to a gene. The length of the CDR3 is 15 residues. Germline V gives CDR1 MNHEY, CDR2 SVGEGT.

The V call is TRBV10-1, the J call TRBJ2-1; possible D gene TRBD2, 6 bases. The V end lost 5 bases, the J end lost 5 bases, and 7 bases lay between the germline ends. The CDR3 has 12 residues. CDR1 is WNHNN and CDR2 is SYGVQD in the germline V gene (reference sequence). CDR3 in amino acids: CASSWRDNEQFF. CDR3 sequence (DNA): TGCGCCAGCAGTTGGAGGGACAATGAGCAGTTCTTC.

CDR3 amino acids: CASSLTSGYTDTQYF. The CDR3 DNA follows: TGTGCCAGCAGCTTGACTAGCGGCTACACAGATACGCAGTATTTT. The gene calls are TRBV5-8 and TRBJ2-3; 8 nucleotides match TRBD2. Germline-derived CDR1 and CDR2 are SGHTS and YDEGEE. The CDR3 totals 15 residues. J was trimmed by 2 bases and V by 1 base; bases with no gene match: 3.

The V and J genes are TRBV4-2 and TRBJ1-2; D gene unclear. The V gene's germline CDR1 is LGHNA and CDR2 YNFKEQ. This CDR3 spans 15 amino acids. V was clipped by 4 bases and J by 0 bases, with 12 bases between them. The CDR3 spells CASSPSRKANYGYTF. The CDR3 DNA reads as TGTGCCAGCAGCCCCTCTAGGAAAGCTAACTATGGCTACACCTTC.